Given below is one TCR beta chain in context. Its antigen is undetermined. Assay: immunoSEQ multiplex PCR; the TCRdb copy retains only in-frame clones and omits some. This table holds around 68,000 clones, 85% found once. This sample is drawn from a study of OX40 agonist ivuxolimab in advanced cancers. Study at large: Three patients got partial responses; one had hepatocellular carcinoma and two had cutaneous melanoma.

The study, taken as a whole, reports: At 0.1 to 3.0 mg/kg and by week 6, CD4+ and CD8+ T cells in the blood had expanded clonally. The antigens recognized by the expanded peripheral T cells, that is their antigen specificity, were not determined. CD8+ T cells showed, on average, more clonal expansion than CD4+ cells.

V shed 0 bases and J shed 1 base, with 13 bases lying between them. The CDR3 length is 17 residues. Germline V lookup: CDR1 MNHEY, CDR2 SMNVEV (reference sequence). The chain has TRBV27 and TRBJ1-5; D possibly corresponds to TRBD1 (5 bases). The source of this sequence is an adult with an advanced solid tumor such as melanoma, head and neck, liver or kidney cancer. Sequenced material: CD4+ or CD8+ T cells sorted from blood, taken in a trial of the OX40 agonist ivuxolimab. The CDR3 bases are TGTGCCAGCAGTTTATCCCCCCCAGGGATGAGCAATCAGCCCCAGCATTTT. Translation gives CASSLSPPGMSNQPQHF.